This T cell receptor beta chain originates from a study of shared clonotypes between healthy human individuals. Overall study context: The cohort comprised a couple of women and a few men. Their ages spanned 18 to 49 years. Whole-study results and caveats: Rarefaction showed that sequencing of sorted subsets was incomplete (despite large depth). Estimated richness values were generally larger in naive subsets than in memory subsets.

Trimming shortened V by 2 bases and J by 0 bases, and 11 bases separated the two germline ends. The CDR3 has 15 amino acids. Germline V gives CDR1 SGHKS, CDR2 YYEKEE (reference sequence). The assay ran at deep level. The repertoire was sequenced with immunoSEQ multiplex PCR; TCRdb's copy has only in-frame clones and lacks some. The sample holds about 79,000 clones; about 64% are singletons and the top ten take 51%. To note about this clone: Its antigen is not known.

Sequencing was done on a sample of memory CD8+ T cells sorted from blood. Subset specified: CD45RO+ cells pooled with CCR7-negative TemRA cells. This clonotype was sampled from a man aged 25-40 years in good health. The chain has TRBV5-5 and TRBJ1-1; D not certain. This chain's CDR3 is CASSFDGLMNTEAFF. In nucleotides, the CDR3 is TGTGCCAGCAGCTTCGACGGCCTAATGAACACTGAAGCTTTCTTT.